This TCR beta chain was obtained from a study of CD8+CD57+ T cells in acquired aplastic anemia. General study findings and limits: Approximately 28 CD8+ CDR3 sequences were shared between patients and controls.

V trimming: 5 bases; J trimming: 6 bases; junction bases outside the gene matches: 4. Germline CDR1 is DFQATT and CDR2 is SNEGSKA (reference sequence). This CDR3 has 12 amino acids. Patients chosen for sequencing had CD8+CD57+ cells that had expanded, as shown by flow cytometry. This clonotype was seen a few times. Its specificity is unknown. TCR beta VDJ combinations and CDR3 sequences were profiled from genomic DNA. TCRdb passed the reads through MiXCR, listing each CDR3 protein once. The sample consists of 150,000 to 200,000 distinct CDR3 sequences, around 50% of them appearing once. This chain joins TRBV20-1 and TRBJ2-7, with TRBD1 identical over 10 bases. The clonotype comes from a human donor with aplastic anemia. The sequenced sample was sorted CD4+, CD8+, or CD8+CD57+ T cells (not recorded which) from PBMCs. CDR3: CSAGGQGIEQYF. The DNA for the CDR3 is TGCAGTGCTGGGGGACAGGGGATCGAGCAGTACTTC.